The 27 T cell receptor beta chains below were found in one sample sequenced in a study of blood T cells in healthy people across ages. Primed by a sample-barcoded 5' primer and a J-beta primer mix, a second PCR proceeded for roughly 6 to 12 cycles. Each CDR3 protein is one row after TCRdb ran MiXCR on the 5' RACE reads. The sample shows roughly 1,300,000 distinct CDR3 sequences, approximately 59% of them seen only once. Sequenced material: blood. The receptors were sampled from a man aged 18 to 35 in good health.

The CDR3 bases are TGTGCCAGCAGCCCCCCGGCAGGCCACTCCTATAATTCACCCCTCCACTTT. Encoded protein: CASSPPAGHSYNSPLHF. The genes are TRBV7-2 and TRBJ1-6; D gene uncertain. Between the trimmed V and J ends, which lost 5 bases and 0 bases, there was a span of 14 bases. Looked up from germline, CDR1 is SGHTA and CDR2 is FQGNSA. This CDR3 comprises 17 residues.

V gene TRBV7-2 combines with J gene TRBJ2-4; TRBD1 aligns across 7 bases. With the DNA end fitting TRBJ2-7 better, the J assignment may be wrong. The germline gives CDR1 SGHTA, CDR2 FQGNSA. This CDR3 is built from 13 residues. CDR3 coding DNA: TGTGCCAGCAACATCCCTGACAGGGCCGAGCAGTACTTC. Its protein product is CASNIPDRAEQYF.

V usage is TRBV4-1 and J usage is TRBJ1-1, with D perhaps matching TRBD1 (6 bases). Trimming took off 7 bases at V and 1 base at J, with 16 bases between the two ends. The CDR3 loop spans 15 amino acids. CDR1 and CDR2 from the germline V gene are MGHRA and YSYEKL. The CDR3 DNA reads TGCGCCAGCACCCTATCCCAGGGGAGGAACACTGAAGCTTTCTTT. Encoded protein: CASTLSQGRNTEAFF.

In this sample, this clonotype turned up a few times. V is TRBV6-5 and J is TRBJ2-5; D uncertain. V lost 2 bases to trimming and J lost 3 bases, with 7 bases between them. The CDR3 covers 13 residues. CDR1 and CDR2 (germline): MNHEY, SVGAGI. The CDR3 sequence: CASSYGLEETQYF. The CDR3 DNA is TGTGCCAGCAGTTACGGGCTAGAAGAGACCCAGTACTTC.

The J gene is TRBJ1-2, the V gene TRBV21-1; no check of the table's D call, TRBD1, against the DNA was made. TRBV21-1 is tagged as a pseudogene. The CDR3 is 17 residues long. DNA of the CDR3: TGTGCCAGCAGCAAAAAAAAGGGGGACAGGGTCCACTATGGCTACACCTTC. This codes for CASSKKKGDRVHYGYTF.

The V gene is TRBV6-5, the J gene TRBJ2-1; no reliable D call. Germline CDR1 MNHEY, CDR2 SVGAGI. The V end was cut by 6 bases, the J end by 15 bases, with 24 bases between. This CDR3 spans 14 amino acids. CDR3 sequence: CASSEQGGPSRVFF. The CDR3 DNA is TGTGCCAGCAGCGAGCAAGGCGGCCCCTCGCGTGTGTTCTTC.

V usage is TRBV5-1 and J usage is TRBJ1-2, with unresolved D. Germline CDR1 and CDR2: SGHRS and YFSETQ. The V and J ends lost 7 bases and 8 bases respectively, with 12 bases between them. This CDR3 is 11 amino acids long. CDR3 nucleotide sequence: TGCGCCAGCGGCCAGGCGGGCGGCTACACCTTC. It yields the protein CASGQAGGYTF.

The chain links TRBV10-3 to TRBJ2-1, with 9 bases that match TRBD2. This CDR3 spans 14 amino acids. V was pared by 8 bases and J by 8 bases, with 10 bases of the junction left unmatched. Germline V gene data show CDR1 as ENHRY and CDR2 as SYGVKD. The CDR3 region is CAIGGLSGSDEQFF. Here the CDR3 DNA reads TGTGCCATCGGGGGGCTTAGCGGGAGTGATGAGCAGTTCTTC.

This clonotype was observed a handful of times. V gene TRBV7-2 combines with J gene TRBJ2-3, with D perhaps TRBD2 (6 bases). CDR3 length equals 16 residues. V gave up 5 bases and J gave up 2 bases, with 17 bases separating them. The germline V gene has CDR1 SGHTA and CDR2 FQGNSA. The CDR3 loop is CASSPGTHYFTDTQYF. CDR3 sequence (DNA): TGTGCCAGCAGCCCCGGGACTCACTATTTCACAGATACGCAGTATTTT.

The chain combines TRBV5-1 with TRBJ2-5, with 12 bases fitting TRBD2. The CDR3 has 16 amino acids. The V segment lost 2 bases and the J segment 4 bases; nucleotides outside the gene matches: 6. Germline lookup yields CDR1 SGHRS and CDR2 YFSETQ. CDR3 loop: CASSLRLAGVSETQYF. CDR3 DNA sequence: TGCGCCAGCAGCTTACGACTAGCGGGAGTATCAGAGACCCAGTACTTC.

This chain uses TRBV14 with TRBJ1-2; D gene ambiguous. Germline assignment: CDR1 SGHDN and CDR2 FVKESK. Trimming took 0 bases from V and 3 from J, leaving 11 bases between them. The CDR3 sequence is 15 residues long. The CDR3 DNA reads TGTGCCAGCAGCCAAGATTTCCTTGAGCACTATGGCTACACCTTC. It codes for CASSQDFLEHYGYTF.

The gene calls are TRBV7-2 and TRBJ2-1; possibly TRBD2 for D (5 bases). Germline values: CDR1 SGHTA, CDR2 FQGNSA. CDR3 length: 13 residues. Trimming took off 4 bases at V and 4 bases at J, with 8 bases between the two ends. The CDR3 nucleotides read TGTGCCAGCAGCTGGGAGTTATACAATGAGCAGTTCTTC. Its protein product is CASSWELYNEQFF.

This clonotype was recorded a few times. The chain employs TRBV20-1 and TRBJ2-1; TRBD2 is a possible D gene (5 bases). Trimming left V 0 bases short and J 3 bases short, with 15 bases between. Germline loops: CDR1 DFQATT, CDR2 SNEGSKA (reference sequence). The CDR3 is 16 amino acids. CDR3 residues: CSARDLASLSYNEQFF. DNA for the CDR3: TGCAGTGCTAGAGATCTGGCTAGCCTTAGCTACAATGAGCAGTTCTTC.

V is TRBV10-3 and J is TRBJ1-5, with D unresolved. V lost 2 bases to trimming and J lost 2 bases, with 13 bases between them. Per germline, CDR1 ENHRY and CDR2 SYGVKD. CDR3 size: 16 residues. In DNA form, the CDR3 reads TGTGCCATCAGTGAGGGCACGGCCGGGGGCAATCAGCCCCAGCATTTT. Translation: CAISEGTAGGNQPQHF.

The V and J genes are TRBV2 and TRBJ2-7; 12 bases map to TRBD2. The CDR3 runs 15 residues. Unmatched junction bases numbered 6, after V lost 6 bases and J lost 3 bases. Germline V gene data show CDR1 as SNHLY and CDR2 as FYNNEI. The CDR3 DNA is TGTGCCAGCAGCCGGACTAGCGGGACGATCTACGAGCAGTACTTC. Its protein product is CASSRTSGTIYEQYF.

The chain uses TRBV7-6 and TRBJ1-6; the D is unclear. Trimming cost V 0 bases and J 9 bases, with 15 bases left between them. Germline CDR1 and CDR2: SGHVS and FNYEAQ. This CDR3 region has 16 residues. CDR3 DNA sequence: TGTGCCAGCAGCTTAGCGCGGGGATTAGATGGTTCACCCCTCCACTTT. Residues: CASSLARGLDGSPLHF.

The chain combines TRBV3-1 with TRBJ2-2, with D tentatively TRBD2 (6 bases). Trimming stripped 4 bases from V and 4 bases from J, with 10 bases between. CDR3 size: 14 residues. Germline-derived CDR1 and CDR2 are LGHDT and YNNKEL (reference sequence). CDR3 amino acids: CASSREDGTGELFF. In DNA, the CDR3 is TGTGCCAGCAGCCGGGAGGATGGCACCGGGGAGCTGTTTTTT.

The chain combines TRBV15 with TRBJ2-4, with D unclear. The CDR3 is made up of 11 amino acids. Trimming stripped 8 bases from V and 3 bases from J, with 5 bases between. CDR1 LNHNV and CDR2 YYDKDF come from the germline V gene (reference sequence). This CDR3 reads CATGFKNIQYF. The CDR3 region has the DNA TGTGCCACCGGATTCAAAAACATTCAGTACTTC.

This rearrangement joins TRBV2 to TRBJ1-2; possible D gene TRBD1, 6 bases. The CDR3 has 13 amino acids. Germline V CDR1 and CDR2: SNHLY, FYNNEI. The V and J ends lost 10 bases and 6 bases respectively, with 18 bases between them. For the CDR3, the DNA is TGTGCCACCCCACAGGGAGCTTGGGATGGCTACACCTTC. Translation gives CATPQGAWDGYTF.

The CDR3 loop reads CASSPIPGNSYEQYF. CDR3 DNA: TGTGCCAGCAGCCCCATCCCAGGAAACTCCTACGAGCAGTACTTC. The rearrangement joins TRBV3-1 to TRBJ2-7; the D is unclear. Germline V gene data show CDR1 as LGHDT and CDR2 as YNNKEL (reference sequence). V dropped 4 bases and J dropped 0 bases, with 13 bases sitting between them. This CDR3 contains 15 residues.

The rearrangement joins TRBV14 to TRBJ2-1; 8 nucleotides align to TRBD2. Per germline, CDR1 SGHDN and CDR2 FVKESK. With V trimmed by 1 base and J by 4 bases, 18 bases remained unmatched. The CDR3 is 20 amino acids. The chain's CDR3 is CASSQGSSGGTRGWYNEQFF. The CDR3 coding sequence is TGTGCCAGCAGCCAAGGATCCAGCGGGGGTACCCGGGGATGGTACAATGAGCAGTTCTTC.

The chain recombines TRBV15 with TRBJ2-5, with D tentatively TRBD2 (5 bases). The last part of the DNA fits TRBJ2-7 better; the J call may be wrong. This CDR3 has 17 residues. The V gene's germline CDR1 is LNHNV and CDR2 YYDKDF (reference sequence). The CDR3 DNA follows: TGTGCCACCAGCAGAGATCGCCCCGAGGGATGGAACTACGAGCAGTACTTC. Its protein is CATSRDRPEGWNYEQYF.

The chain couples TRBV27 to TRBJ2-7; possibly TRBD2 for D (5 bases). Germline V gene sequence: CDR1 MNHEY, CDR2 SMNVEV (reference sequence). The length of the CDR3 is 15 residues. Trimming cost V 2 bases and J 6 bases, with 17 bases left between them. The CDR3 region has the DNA TGTGCCAGCAGTTTAGCGGCAGGAGGACGACGCGAGCAGTACTTC. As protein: CASSLAAGGRREQYF.

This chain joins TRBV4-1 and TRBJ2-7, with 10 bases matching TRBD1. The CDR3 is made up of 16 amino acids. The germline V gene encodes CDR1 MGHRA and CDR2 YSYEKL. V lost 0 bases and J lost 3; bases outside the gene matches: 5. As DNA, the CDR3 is TGCGCCAGCAGCCAAGATGCACGGACAGGGGGCTACGAGCAGTACTTC. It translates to CASSQDARTGGYEQYF.

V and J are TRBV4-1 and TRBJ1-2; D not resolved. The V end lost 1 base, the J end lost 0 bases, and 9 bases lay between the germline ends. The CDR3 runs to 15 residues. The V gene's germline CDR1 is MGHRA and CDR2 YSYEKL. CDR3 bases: TGCGCCAGCAGCCAAGTACCAGGAACTAACTATGGCTACACCTTC. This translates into CASSQVPGTNYGYTF.

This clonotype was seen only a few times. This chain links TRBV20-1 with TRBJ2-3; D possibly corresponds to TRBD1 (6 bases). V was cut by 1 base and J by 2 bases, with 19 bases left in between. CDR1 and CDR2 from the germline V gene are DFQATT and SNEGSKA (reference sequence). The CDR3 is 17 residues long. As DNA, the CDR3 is TGCAGTGCTAGAGTACTCGACGGGACAAAAAACACAGATACGCAGTATTTT. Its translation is CSARVLDGTKNTDTQYF.

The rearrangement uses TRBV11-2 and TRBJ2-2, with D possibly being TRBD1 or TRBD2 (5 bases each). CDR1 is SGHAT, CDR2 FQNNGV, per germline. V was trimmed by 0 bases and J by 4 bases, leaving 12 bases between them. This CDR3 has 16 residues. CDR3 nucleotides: TGTGCCAGCAGCTTAGATTCGGGGCTAGCCACCGGGGAGCTGTTTTTT. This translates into CASSLDSGLATGELFF.